This T cell receptor (beta chain) was observed in a study of blood T cell repertoires in COVID-19. This clone has only one observation. V lost 7 bases to trimming and J lost 1 base; unmatched junction nucleotides: 5. The CDR3 length is 13 residues. Germline V gene sequence: CDR1 SQVTM, CDR2 ANQGSEA. Sequenced by immunoSEQ multiplex PCR; TCRdb stores in-frame clones only, minus some. This table holds some 240,000 clones, approximately 90% found once. Material for sequencing was peripheral blood. The sequence derives from a man aged 55 to 70 with COVID-19, enrolled during active disease. The chain carries TRBV29-1 and TRBJ2-3, with TRBD1 matching over 7 bases. CDR3 coding DNA: TGCAGCGCCGATGGACAGGGCACAGATACGCAGTATTTT. Translation gives CSADGQGTDTQYF.